This T cell receptor (beta chain) is from a study of blood T cell repertoires in COVID-19. Using immunoSEQ multiplex PCR, the repertoire was profiled, and TCRdb retains in-frame clones only, with some absent. The top ten hold 5% to 7% of the sample, which has 130,000 to 150,000 clones, 80% to 85% seen once. The sequencing sample was made of PBMCs or T cells enriched from blood (not recorded which). This TCR was sampled from a man aged 35 to 55 with acute COVID-19.

CDR3 in DNA: TGTGCCAGCAGTTACGGGACTAGCGGGAGCTCCGGGGAGCTGTTTTTT. Its translation is CASSYGTSGSSGELFF. J is TRBJ2-2 and V is TRBV6-5; 14 positions agree with TRBD2. V was clipped by 2 bases and J by 6 bases; unmatched bases: 2. Germline V gene data show CDR1 as MNHEY and CDR2 as SVGAGI. This CDR3 comprises 16 residues.